This T cell receptor beta chain appears in the sequencing data of a study of vaccination effects on CD4 cells after COVID-19. About the research overall: After expansion with viral peptide pools in the ViraFEST assay, antigen-specific CD4+ T cells were sequenced.

This clone was detected only a few times. What it binds is not known. The CDR3 is 15 amino acids. V lost 5 bases to trimming and J lost 12 bases; unmatched junction nucleotides: 14. Germline CDR1 is SEHNR and CDR2 is FQNEAQ (reference sequence). Following culture for about ten days, CD4+ T cells were isolated. Profiled with immunoSEQ multiplex PCR; TCRdb holds only in-frame clones, not every one. This table holds about 48,000 clones, 67% found once. The rearrangement links TRBV7-9 to TRBJ1-4; 8 positions match TRBD1. This clonotype was sampled from a human donor who received a COVID-19 vaccine. The sample consisted of CD4+ T cells from PBMCs cultured without peptide, taken before COVID-19 vaccination. CDR3 nucleotide sequence: TGTGCCAGCAGCCAATGGACAGGGCGGAGGATAGAACTGTTTTTT. The encoded protein is CASSQWTGRRIELFF.